The rows below give T cell receptor beta chains drawn from one sample of a study of cytomegalovirus exposure and HLA in healthy donors. Using immunoSEQ multiplex PCR, the repertoire was profiled, and TCRdb retains in-frame clones only, with some absent. The table records some 14,000 clones, 55% to 75% of them present only once. The specimen sequenced was PBMCs. The source of these receptors is a woman between 45 and 60 years old in good health and CMV-seropositive. Both conserved end residues are part of each CDR3. A D gene is named only where the DNA matches it firmly. Not all rows give a size; the values are once, few, many and, for expanded clones, a class.

>TRBJ1-5|.|.|TRBV20-1
CSARAGQPQHF
TGCAGTGCTAGAGCGGGGCAGCCCCAGCATTTT
>TRBJ2-7|.|.|TRBV4-3
CASSQDVTGINYEQYF
TGCGCCAGCAGCCAAGATGTGACAGGTATTAACTACGAGCAGTACTTC
>TRBJ2-7|.|.|TRBV25-1
CASSEFGTQVQQYF
TGTGCCAGCAGTGAATTTGGCACCCAGGTACAGCAGTACTTC
>TRBJ2-7|.|once|TRBV28
CASRSRISYEQYF
TGTGCCAGCAGATCCAGAATCTCCTACGAGCAGTACTTC
>TRBJ2-7|TRBD1|.|TRBV7-9
CASSSLDRGYEQYF
TGTGCCAGCAGCTCACTAGACAGGGGTTACGAGCAGTACTTC
>TRBJ2-1|TRBD1|.|TRBV6-5
CASSYDSGQKFF
TGTGCCAGCAGTTACGATTCGGGACAGAAGTTCTTC
>TRBJ1-1|.|.|TRBV13
CASSMGQNTEAFF
TGTGCCAGCAGCATGGGACAGAACACTGAAGCTTTCTTT
>TRBJ1-3|TRBD1|.|TRBV29-1
CSVLTGTGNTIYF
TGCAGCGTTTTGACAGGGACTGGAAACACCATATATTTT
>TRBJ1-1|.|.|TRBV6-1
CASSEVGGTEAFF
TGTGCCAGCAGTGAAGTGGGGGGCACTGAAGCTTTCTTT
>TRBJ1-1|.|few|TRBV9
CASSVSAGRGEAFF
TGTGCCAGCAGCGTATCAGCAGGCCGGGGTGAAGCTTTCTTT
>TRBJ1-1|.|medium-sized|TRBV6-1
CASSEQENTEAFF
TGTGCCAGCAGTGAACAGGAGAACACTGAAGCTTTCTTT
>TRBJ1-4|.|.|TRBV29-1
CSVLQGREKLFF
TGCAGCGTTTTACAGGGTCGGGAAAAACTGTTTTTT
>TRBJ1-1|.|.|TRBV28
CASGGGPMNTEAFF
TGTGCCAGCGGGGGAGGACCGATGAACACTGAAGCTTTCTTT
>TRBJ1-1|.|medium-sized|TRBV9
CASSKRQNTEAFF
TGTGCCAGCAGCAAAAGACAGAACACTGAAGCTTTCTTT
>TRBJ1-2|.|.|TRBV29-1
CSVETAHGYTF
TGCAGCGTTGAGACAGCACATGGCTACACCTTC
>TRBJ1-4|TRBD1|.|TRBV5-1
CASRQGANEKLFF
TGCGCCAGCAGACAGGGGGCTAATGAAAAACTGTTTTTT
>TRBJ2-1|.|.|TRBV9
CASSVGLDLYNEQFF
TGTGCCAGCAGCGTAGGACTTGACCTTTACAATGAGCAGTTCTTC
>TRBJ1-1|TRBD1|.|TRBV29-1
CSVENRGRDTEAFF
TGCAGCGTTGAGAACAGGGGAAGAGACACTGAAGCTTTCTTT